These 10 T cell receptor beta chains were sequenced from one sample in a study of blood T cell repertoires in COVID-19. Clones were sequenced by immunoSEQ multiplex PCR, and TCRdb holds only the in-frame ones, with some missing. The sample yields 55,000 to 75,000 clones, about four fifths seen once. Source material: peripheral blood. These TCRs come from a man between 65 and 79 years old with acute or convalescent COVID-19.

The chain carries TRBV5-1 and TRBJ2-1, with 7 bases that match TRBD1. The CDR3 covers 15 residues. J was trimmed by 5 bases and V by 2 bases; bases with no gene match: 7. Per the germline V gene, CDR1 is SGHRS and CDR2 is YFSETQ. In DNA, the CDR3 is TGCGCCAGCAGCTTAACAGGGGAGTTTAACAATGAGCAGTTCTTC. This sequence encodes CASSLTGEFNNEQFF.

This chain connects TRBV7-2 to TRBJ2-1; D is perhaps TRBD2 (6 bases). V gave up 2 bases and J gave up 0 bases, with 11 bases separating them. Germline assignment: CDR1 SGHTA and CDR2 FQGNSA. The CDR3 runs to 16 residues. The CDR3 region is CASSLSSASSYNEQFF. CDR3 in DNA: TGTGCCAGCAGCTTATCTAGCGCGAGCTCCTACAATGAGCAGTTCTTC.

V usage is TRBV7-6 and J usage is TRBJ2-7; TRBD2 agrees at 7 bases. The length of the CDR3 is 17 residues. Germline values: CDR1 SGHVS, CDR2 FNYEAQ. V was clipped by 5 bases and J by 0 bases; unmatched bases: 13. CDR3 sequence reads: CASSPQMGLAASYEQYF. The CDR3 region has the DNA TGTGCCAGCAGCCCGCAGATGGGGCTAGCGGCCTCCTACGAGCAGTACTTC.

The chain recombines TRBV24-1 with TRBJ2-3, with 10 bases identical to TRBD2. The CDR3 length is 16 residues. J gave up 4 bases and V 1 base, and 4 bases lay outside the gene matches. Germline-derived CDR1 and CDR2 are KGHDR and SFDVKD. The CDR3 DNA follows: TGTGCCACCAGTGATTTACTAGCGGGAAGGCCAGATACGCAGTATTTT. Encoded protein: CATSDLLAGRPDTQYF.

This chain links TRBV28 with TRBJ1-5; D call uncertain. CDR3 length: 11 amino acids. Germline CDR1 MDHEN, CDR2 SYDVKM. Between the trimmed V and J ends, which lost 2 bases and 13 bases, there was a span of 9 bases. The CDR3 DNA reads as TGTGCCAGCAGTTTAAACATACATCAGCATTTT. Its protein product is CASSLNIHQHF.

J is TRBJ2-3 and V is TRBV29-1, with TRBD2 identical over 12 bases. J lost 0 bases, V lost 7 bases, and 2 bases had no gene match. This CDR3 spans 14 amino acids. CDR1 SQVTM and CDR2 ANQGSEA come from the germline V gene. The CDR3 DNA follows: TGCAGCGGGACTAGCGGGGCTAGCACAGATACGCAGTATTTT. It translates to CSGTSGASTDTQYF.

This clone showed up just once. The CDR3 loop reads CASTPRTGGYEQYF. CDR3 coding DNA: TGTGCCAGCACCCCCCGGACCGGGGGCTACGAGCAGTACTTC. The gene calls are TRBV25-1 and TRBJ2-7, with D tentatively TRBD2 (6 bases). Germline CDR1 is MGHDK and CDR2 is SYGVNS. V dropped 7 bases and J dropped 3 bases, with 16 bases sitting between them. CDR3 size: 14 residues.

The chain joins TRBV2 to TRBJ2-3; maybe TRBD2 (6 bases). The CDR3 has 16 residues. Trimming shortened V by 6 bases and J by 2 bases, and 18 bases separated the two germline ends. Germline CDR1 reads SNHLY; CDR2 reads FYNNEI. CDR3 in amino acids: CASSDMTRTYTDTQYF. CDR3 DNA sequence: TGTGCCAGCAGCGACATGACTAGGACCTACACAGATACGCAGTATTTT.

The CDR3: CASSRQGWMNTEAFF. CDR3 nucleotides: TGCGCCAGCAGCCGTCAGGGGTGGATGAACACTGAAGCTTTCTTT. The rearrangement joins TRBV5-1 to TRBJ1-1; possible D gene TRBD1, 6 bases. Germline CDR1 reads SGHRS; CDR2 reads YFSETQ. This CDR3 region has 15 residues. V was shortened by 4 bases and J by 0 bases, with 13 bases between the two germline ends. Filled out from reference TRBV5-1 and TRBJ1-1, the complete variable domain reads KAGVTQTPRYLIKTRGQQVTLSCSPISGHRSVSWYQQTPGQGLQFLFEYFSETQRNKGNFPGRFSGRQFSNSRSEMNVSTLELGDSALYLCASSRQGWMNTEAFFGQGTRLTVV.

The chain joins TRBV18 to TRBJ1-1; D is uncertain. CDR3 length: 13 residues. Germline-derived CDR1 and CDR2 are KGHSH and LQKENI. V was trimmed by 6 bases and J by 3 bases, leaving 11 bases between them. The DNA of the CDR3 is TGTGCCAGCTCCCCTGCGATGGACACTGAAGCTTTCTTT. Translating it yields CASSPAMDTEAFF.